This T cell receptor (beta chain) was found in a study of shared clonotypes between healthy human individuals. The V gene end was trimmed by 4 bases and the J gene end by 2 bases; junction bases not matched to a gene: 7. Germline V gives CDR1 PRHDT, CDR2 FYEKMQ (reference sequence). The CDR3 runs 16 residues. Splitting of each subset's genomic DNA was done evenly across several immunoSEQ plates. Sequenced by immunoSEQ multiplex PCR; TCRdb stores in-frame clones only, minus some. The sample contains 1.5 million to 2.5 million clones, about 94% of which appear only once. Notes on this clone: Its antigen is as yet unknown.

General study points: Naive CD4 clonotypes overlapped across a few donors at about 5%.

As defined, naive CD8 cells were CD45RO-negative and positively selected for CCR7, with terminally differentiated effector memory CD45RA+ cells excluded. This TCR was sampled from a man between 18 and 35 years old in good health. The material sequenced was naive CD8+ T cells sorted from blood. V and J are TRBV13 and TRBJ2-7; 11 bases are shared with TRBD2. The CDR3 region has the DNA TGTGCCAGCAGCTCCCAGACTAGCGGGGCCCCCTACGAGCAGTACTTC. It translates to CASSSQTSGAPYEQYF.